These T cell receptor beta chains were read from a single sample in a study of T cells in Graves' hyperthyroidism and ophthalmopathy. TCRdb independently ran MiXCR on the multiplex PCR reads; one entry per CDR3 protein. The sample shows 250,000 to 300,000 distinct CDR3 sequences, about 17% of them seen only once. The sequenced sample was blood. Receptors originate from a woman aged 55-70 years with Graves' ophthalmopathy. The CDR3 runs from the conserved cysteine through the conserved F or W. Each record gives: V gene, clone size, D gene, J gene, CDR3 length, CDR3 protein, CDR3 DNA. D genes are given only for firm matches. A clone size is listed for some rows: how often the clone was seen (once, few, many), or a class if it is expanded.

TRBV30,many,.,TRBJ1-1,11,CAWTLNTEAFF,TGTGCCTGGACCCTAAACACTGAAGCTTTCTTT
TRBV7-9,.,TRBD2,TRBJ2-3,17,CASSFSATSGGWDTQYF,TGTGCCAGCAGCTTTTCGGCGACTAGCGGGGGTTGGGATACGCAGTATTTT
TRBV18,many,.,TRBJ2-3,14,CASSPYQATDTQYF,TGTGCCAGCTCACCATACCAGGCCACAGATACGCAGTATTTT
TRBV6-1,few,.,TRBJ1-2,13,CASSPTGVGGYTF,TGTGCCAGCAGCCCGACGGGGGTGGGAGGCTACACCTTC
TRBV7-2,.,.,TRBJ2-1,15,CASSLRANPYNEQFF,TGTGCCAGCAGCTTACGGGCAAACCCCTACAATGAGCAGTTCTTC
TRBV20-1,many,TRBD1,TRBJ1-2,12,CSARTGNYGYTF,TGCAGTGCTAGGACAGGGAACTATGGCTACACCTTC
TRBV7-3,few,.,TRBJ2-1,13,CASSFGGVNEQFF,TGTGCCAGCAGCTTTGGAGGGGTCAATGAGCAGTTCTTC
TRBV29-1,.,.,TRBJ2-5,14,CSVEDPAVRETQYF,TGCAGCGTTGAAGATCCCGCGGTCCGAGAGACCCAGTACTTC
TRBV11-2,.,.,TRBJ1-4,15,CASSAKQGSGEKLFF,TGTGCCAGCAGCGCAAAACAGGGATCGGGTGAAAAACTGTTTTTT
TRBV7-3,.,.,TRBJ2-5,13,CASSPGHTETQYF,TGTGCCAGCAGCCCCGGCCATACAGAGACCCAGTACTTC
TRBV28,.,TRBD2,TRBJ2-1,16,CASSLPITSGRNEQFF,TGTGCCAGCAGTTTACCTATAACTAGCGGGAGGAATGAGCAGTTCTTC
TRBV7-6,few,TRBD1,TRBJ1-2,13,CTSTQGQGYGYTF,TGTACCAGCACCCAGGGACAGGGCTATGGCTACACCTTC
TRBV7-3,many,.,TRBJ1-1,14,CASSLRQTNTEAFF,TGTGCCAGCAGCTTACGACAGACGAACACTGAAGCTTTCTTT
TRBV7-8,.,.,TRBJ2-3,16,CASSLEWGRLSDTQYF,TGTGCCAGCAGCTTAGAATGGGGGCGACTTTCCGATACGCAGTATTTT
TRBV6-1,many,.,TRBJ1-1,16,CASTPQGGRLNTEAFF,TGTGCCAGCACGCCCCAGGGTGGTAGGTTGAACACTGAAGCTTTCTTT
TRBV28,.,.,TRBJ2-7,13,CASTPITNYEQYF,TGTGCCAGCACCCCAATAACAAACTACGAGCAGTACTTC
TRBV28,few,.,TRBJ2-7,16,CASSLGAGVGWYEQYF,TGTGCCAGCAGTTTGGGGGCGGGAGTGGGGTGGTACGAGCAGTACTTC
TRBV28,many,TRBD1,TRBJ1-4,14,CASSYRGDNEKLFF,TGTGCCAGCAGTTACAGGGGGGATAATGAAAAACTGTTTTTT
TRBV7-2,.,.,TRBJ2-5,15,CASSLGGALGGTQYF,TGTGCCAGCAGCTTAGGAGGAGCGTTGGGGGGGACCCAGTACTTC
TRBV27,many,TRBD1,TRBJ2-5,15,CASSSATGAQETQYF,TGTGCCAGCAGTTCGGCGACAGGGGCACAAGAGACCCAGTACTTC
TRBV28,.,TRBD1,TRBJ2-5,14,CPSSPGQGQETQYF,TGTCCCAGCAGTCCCGGACAGGGCCAAGAGACCCAGTACTTC
TRBV9,many,TRBD1,TRBJ2-7,14,CASSAGQGTYEQYF,TGTGCCAGCAGTGCGGGACAGGGCACCTACGAGCAGTACTTC
TRBV2,few,TRBD2,TRBJ2-3,15,CASSGSGGAIDTQYF,TGTGCCAGCAGTGGGAGCGGGGGGGCGATAGATACGCAGTATTTT
TRBV12-3/TRBV12-4,.,.,TRBJ2-2,14,CASWTGSSTGELFF,TGTGCCAGCTGGACGGGTTCCAGCACCGGGGAGCTGTTTTTT
TRBV7-2,many,TRBD1,TRBJ2-1,16,CASSSQTGTGGREQFF,TGTGCCAGCAGCTCCCAGACCGGGACAGGGGGCCGGGAGCAGTTCTTC
TRBV12-3/TRBV12-4,many,TRBD1,TRBJ2-2,18,CASSLAGQGISLTGELFF,TGTGCCAGCAGTTTAGCGGGACAGGGGATATCGTTGACCGGGGAGCTGTTTTTT
TRBV4-2,.,.,TRBJ2-3,14,CASSPDRRTDTQYF,TGTGCCAGCAGCCCGGACAGAAGAACAGATACGCAGTATTTT
TRBV4-1,.,.,TRBJ2-3,14,CASSPVGDINTQYF,TGCGCCAGCAGCCCCGTGGGAGATATTAATACGCAGTATTTT
TRBV2,many,TRBD1,TRBJ2-5,15,CASDKDRDFRETQYF,TGTGCCAGCGACAAAGACAGGGATTTTAGAGAGACCCAGTACTTC
TRBV4-2,.,.,TRBJ1-6,17,CASSQDPRQTYNSPLHF,TGTGCCAGCAGCCAAGATCCCAGACAGACCTATAATTCACCCCTCCACTTT
TRBV12-3/TRBV12-4,many,.,TRBJ1-3,15,CASSGGTASGNTIYF,TGTGCCAGCAGTGGGGGGACGGCCTCTGGAAACACCATATATTTT
TRBV28,few,.,TRBJ1-5,14,CASSFPGEVQPQHF,TGTGCCAGCAGTTTCCCGGGGGAGGTTCAGCCCCAGCATTTT
TRBV2,many,TRBD1,TRBJ1-2,13,CASGDRGRGGYTF,TGTGCCAGCGGAGACAGGGGGCGTGGTGGCTACACCTTC
TRBV6-2/TRBV6-3,.,.,TRBJ1-2,13,CASSYARGYGYTF,TGTGCCAGCAGTTACGCCCGTGGCTATGGCTACACCTTC
TRBV20-1,many,TRBD2,TRBJ2-3,16,CSARPSSGRITDTQYF,TGCAGTGCTAGACCCTCTAGCGGGCGGATCACAGATACGCAGTATTTT
TRBV7-9,.,.,TRBJ1-1,12,CASSLHSAEAFF,TGTGCCAGCAGCCTACATTCCGCTGAAGCTTTCTTT
TRBV6-6,many,TRBD1,TRBJ2-7,13,CASSYQGAHEQYF,TGTGCCAGCAGTTACCAGGGGGCCCACGAGCAGTACTTC
TRBV4-3,few,TRBD1,TRBJ2-5,14,CASSQETGLETQYF,TGCGCCAGCAGCCAAGAGACAGGGTTGGAGACCCAGTACTTC
TRBV20-1,.,TRBD2,TRBJ2-7,15,CSARGTSGISYEQYF,TGCAGTGCTAGGGGGACTAGCGGGATATCCTACGAGCAGTACTTC
TRBV7-2,many,.,TRBJ1-6,16,CASSTPGAELNSPLHF,TGTGCCAGCAGCACACCGGGGGCAGAACTTAATTCACCCCTCCACTTT
TRBV27,many,TRBD1,TRBJ1-5,16,CASSLRQGASNQPQHF,TGTGCCAGCAGTTTGCGACAGGGGGCAAGCAATCAGCCCCAGCATTTT
TRBV7-9,many,TRBD1,TRBJ2-4,16,CASSSDRARAKNIQYF,TGTGCCAGCAGCTCCGACAGGGCTCGAGCCAAAAACATTCAGTACTTC
TRBV7-2,many,.,TRBJ1-2,14,CASSLLGRNYGYTF,TGTGCCAGCAGCTTATTGGGAAGAAACTATGGCTACACCTTC
TRBV6-1,many,.,TRBJ2-1,13,CASGQGVYNEQFF,TGTGCCAGCGGGCAGGGAGTTTACAATGAGCAGTTCTTC
TRBV4-1,.,TRBD1,TRBJ1-4,17,CASSQDSRGGWDEKLFF,TGCGCCAGCAGCCAAGACAGTAGAGGGGGCTGGGATGAAAAACTGTTTTTT
TRBV5-1,.,.,TRBJ1-1,15,CASSLYRGSNTEAFF,TGCGCCAGCAGCTTGTATCGGGGCTCGAACACTGAAGCTTTCTTT
TRBV28,many,.,TRBJ1-3,17,CASSPNTGSGVGNTIYF,TGTGCCAGCAGTCCAAACACAGGGTCGGGAGTCGGAAACACCATATATTTT
TRBV18,.,.,TRBJ1-4,15,CASSPGGPTNEKLFF,TGTGCCAGCTCACCAGGGGGGCCAACTAATGAAAAACTGTTTTTT
TRBV18,many,.,TRBJ1-1,15,CASSPLTRGSAEAFF,TGTGCCAGCTCACCCCTAACGAGGGGGTCCGCTGAAGCTTTCTTT
TRBV4-1,once,.,TRBJ1-4,15,CASSQGGRAREKLFF,TGCGCCAGCAGCCAAGGTGGCAGGGCGAGGGAAAAACTGTTTTTT
TRBV18,.,.,TRBJ2-7,16,CASRSYGSSLTNEQYF,TGTGCCAGCCGTAGCTATGGATCCTCCCTGACGAACGAGCAGTACTTC
TRBV24-1,.,.,TRBJ2-1,15,CATSDPRRKNNEQFF,TGTGCCACCAGTGACCCCCGACGCAAAAACAATGAGCAGTTCTTC
TRBV20-1,many,.,TRBJ2-7,15,CSARPNPGYVYEQYF,TGCAGTGCTAGACCCAATCCAGGGTACGTCTACGAGCAGTACTTC
TRBV4-2,few,TRBD1,TRBJ2-6,18,CASCLSRDRASGANVLTF,TGTGCCAGCTGCCTAAGCCGGGACAGGGCGAGTGGGGCCAACGTCCTGACTTTC
TRBV7-2,.,TRBD1,TRBJ1-4,14,CASSPGGANEKLFF,TGCGCCAGCAGCCCAGGGGGAGCTAATGAAAAACTGTTTTTT